One and the same sample provided the 25 T cell receptor beta chains below, sequenced in a study of T cell responses to AZD1222 COVID-19 vaccine. Here immunoSEQ multiplex PCR was the method, and the copy in TCRdb shows in-frame clones only, minus some. The data show 110,000 to 150,000 clones, about 93% seen once. Sequenced material: peripheral blood, taken on day 0 of AZD1222 vaccination. The receptors were sampled from an adult in good health.

V is TRBV27 and J is TRBJ1-2; D not certain. The germline gives CDR1 MNHEY, CDR2 SMNVEV (reference sequence). V lost 6 bases and J lost 4, with 18 bases in between. The CDR3 runs 15 residues. CDR3 amino acids: CASSPHRSVRYGYTF. The CDR3 nucleotides read TGTGCCAGCAGCCCGCACAGATCAGTCCGCTATGGCTACACCTTC.

The V and J genes are TRBV6-5 and TRBJ2-7; TRBD2 might be the D (6 bases). The CDR3 consists of 13 residues. CDR1 is MNHEY and CDR2 is SVGAGI in the germline V gene. V was shortened by 7 bases and J by 2 bases, with 12 bases between the two germline ends. CDR3 sequence: CASMRGNPYEQYF. The DNA of the CDR3 is TGTGCCAGCATGCGGGGCAATCCCTACGAGCAGTACTTC.

J is TRBJ1-1 and V is TRBV10-3, with 9 bases identical to TRBD1. The CDR3 has 14 residues. V shed 6 bases and J 2 bases; nucleotides not matched to a gene: 4. Germline V gives CDR1 ENHRY, CDR2 SYGVKD. The CDR3, as DNA: TGTGCCATCAGCGGGACAGGGATTAACACTGAAGCTTTCTTT. This sequence encodes CAISGTGINTEAFF.

V is TRBV18 and J is TRBJ1-5, with D maybe TRBD1 (5 bases). With 5 bases removed from V and 1 base from J, the gap between germline ends came to 21 bases. The length of the CDR3 is 18 residues. Germline V gene lookup returns CDR1 KGHSH and CDR2 LQKENI. The CDR3 region is CASSATMGSGASNQPQHF. CDR3 coding DNA: TGTGCCAGCTCAGCCACTATGGGCAGCGGGGCGAGCAATCAGCCCCAGCATTTT.

This clone was seen only once. The V and J genes are TRBV9 and TRBJ1-6; D uncertain. The CDR3 spans 15 residues. CDR1 and CDR2 (germline): SGDLS, YYNGEE. V was trimmed by 0 bases and J by 12 bases, leaving 16 bases between them. CDR3 residues: CASSVGAEEFVPLHF. Written as DNA, the CDR3 is TGTGCCAGCAGCGTAGGTGCAGAGGAATTTGTACCCCTCCACTTT.

The V gene is TRBV10-3, the J gene TRBJ1-1, with TRBD1 matching over 7 bases. The V gene end was trimmed by 5 bases and the J gene end by 4 bases; junction bases not matched to a gene: 7. Germline V gene data show CDR1 as ENHRY and CDR2 as SYGVKD. CDR3 length equals 14 residues. DNA for the CDR3: TGTGCCATCAGTCGACAGGGATTGAGCACTGAAGCTTTCTTT. Its protein is CAISRQGLSTEAFF.

V and J are TRBV30 and TRBJ1-3; the D is unclear. Looked up from germline, CDR1 is GTSNPN and CDR2 is SVGIG (reference sequence). The CDR3 spans 14 residues. V lost 3 bases, J lost 4 bases, and 13 bases lay in between. CDR3 sequence: CAWSGTALGNTIYF. CDR3 coding DNA: TGTGCCTGGAGCGGTACAGCTTTGGGAAACACCATATATTTT.

The V and J genes are TRBV5-1 and TRBJ1-1; D is undetermined. Germline values: CDR1 SGHRS, CDR2 YFSETQ. This CDR3 spans 14 amino acids. Trimming stripped 0 bases from V and 2 bases from J, with 8 bases between. The CDR3: CASSLGLGNTEAFF. CDR3 nucleotides: TGCGCCAGCAGCTTGGGGCTCGGAAACACTGAAGCTTTCTTT.

The rearrangement uses TRBV28 and TRBJ2-5; perhaps TRBD1 as D (5 bases). Germline V lookup: CDR1 MDHEN, CDR2 SYDVKM. This CDR3 has 15 residues. Trimming cost V 3 bases and J 1 base, with 12 bases left between them. CDR3 bases: TGTGCCAGCAGTTTTGGGCAGGGCCTCCAAGAGACCCAGTACTTC. It codes for CASSFGQGLQETQYF.

This chain connects TRBV12-3 or TRBV12-4 to TRBJ1-1; weak D call: TRBD1 (6 bases). This CDR3 is built from 13 residues. The V end was cut by 6 bases, the J end by 2 bases, with 10 bases between. The CDR3 sequence: CASSPGHNTEAFF. CDR3 coding DNA: TGTGCCAGCAGCCCGGGACACAACACTGAAGCTTTCTTT.

The chain uses TRBV2 and TRBJ2-5; tentative D call: TRBD2 (6 bases). Germline CDR1 reads SNHLY; CDR2 reads FYNNEI. The CDR3 sequence is 11 residues long. Trimming left V 10 bases short and J 5 bases short, with 11 bases between. The CDR3 region has the DNA TGTGCCACTTCAGGGAGGGAGACCCAGTACTTC. This codes for CATSGRETQYF.

This clone was detected only a few times. The chain employs TRBV19 and TRBJ2-2; D tentatively fits TRBD1 or TRBD2 (5 bases each). In germline, CDR1 is LNHDA, CDR2 SQIVND (reference sequence). There are 12 residues in the CDR3. Trimming pared 5 bases from V and 8 bases from J, leaving 9 bases between. CDR3 amino acids: CASSFGGGELFF. CDR3 in DNA: TGTGCCAGTAGTTTTGGGGGTGGGGAGCTGTTTTTT.

This clone appeared a single time. The V and J genes are TRBV2 and TRBJ1-1; D may be TRBD1 (5 bases). The CDR3 sequence is 14 residues long. Trimming pared 1 base from V and 5 bases from J, leaving 11 bases between. The germline V gene encodes CDR1 SNHLY and CDR2 FYNNEI. DNA of the CDR3: TGTGCCAGCAGTGAAGGGGGCGGAGGAACTGAAGCTTTCTTT. Translated, it gives CASSEGGGGTEAFF. Together with reference TRBV2 and TRBJ1-1, the CDR3 gives the full variable domain: EPEVTQTPSHQVTQMGQEVILRCVPISNHLYFYWYRQILGQKVEFLVSFYNNEISEKSEIFDDQFSVERPDGSNFTLKIRSTKLEDSAMYFCASSEGGGGTEAFFGQGTRLTVV.

This rearrangement joins TRBV19 to TRBJ1-5, with unresolved D. From germline, CDR1 is LNHDA and CDR2 SQIVND (reference sequence). The V gene lost 5 bases and the J gene lost 3 bases, with 8 bases spanning the gap. The CDR3 extends over 13 amino acids. The DNA for the CDR3 is TGTGCCAGTAGTCCGACGGTCAATCAGCCCCAGCATTTT. This sequence encodes CASSPTVNQPQHF. Looking up the rest from reference TRBV19 and TRBJ1-5 gives the full variable domain: DGGITQSPKYLFRKEGQNVTLSCEQNLNHDAMYWYRQDPGQGLRLIYYSQIVNDFQKGDIAEGYSVSREKKESFPLTVTSAQKNPTAFYLCASSPTVNQPQHFGDGTRLSIL.

On this clone itself: Other DNA sequences within the sample encode an identical CDR3. This chain joins TRBV19 and TRBJ2-6; D is unresolved. Germline V gives CDR1 LNHDA, CDR2 SQIVND (reference sequence). V gave up 2 bases and J gave up 0 bases, with 5 bases separating them. This CDR3 has 15 residues. In nucleotides, the CDR3 is TGTGCCAGTAGTATAAGTGGCTCTGGGGCCAACGTCCTGACTTTC. It encodes CASSISGSGANVLTF. Looking up the rest from reference TRBV19 and TRBJ2-6 gives the full variable domain: DGGITQSPKYLFRKEGQNVTLSCEQNLNHDAMYWYRQDPGQGLRLIYYSQIVNDFQKGDIAEGYSVSREKKESFPLTVTSAQKNPTAFYLCASSISGSGANVLTFGAGSRLTVL.

The chain links TRBV7-9 to TRBJ1-3; D is uncertain. V lost 5 bases and J 0 bases, leaving 5 bases between the germline ends. This CDR3 has 13 amino acids. Germline CDR1 is SEHNR and CDR2 is FQNEAQ (reference sequence). In DNA form, the CDR3 reads TGTGCCAGCAGCACTAACTCTGGAAACACCATATATTTT. Translated: CASSTNSGNTIYF.

The rearrangement joins TRBV5-4 to TRBJ2-3; 7 positions agree with TRBD2. Germline loops: CDR1 SGHNT, CDR2 YYREEE (reference sequence). V lost 3 bases, J lost 6 bases, and 10 bases stayed unmatched. This CDR3 is 15 amino acids long. CDR3 region: CASSSGRGYGDTQYF. The CDR3 bases are TGTGCCAGCAGCTCTGGGAGGGGCTATGGGGATACGCAGTATTTT.

V and J are TRBV6-6 and TRBJ1-3; 8 bases fit TRBD1. The CDR3 sequence is 18 residues long. Germline CDR1 MNHNY, CDR2 SVGAGI (reference sequence). The V and J ends lost 5 bases and 6 bases, in that order; junction bases with no gene match: 18. CDR3 DNA: TGTGCCAGCAGTCCGCTCCGAACCCCGACAGGGGTAGCAAACACCATATATTTT. This sequence encodes CASSPLRTPTGVANTIYF.

The rearrangement uses TRBV5-8 and TRBJ1-2; a weak D match, TRBD1 (5 bases). The CDR3 has 12 amino acids. Looked up from germline, CDR1 is SGHTS and CDR2 is YDEGEE. V was pared by 7 bases and J by 3 bases, with 10 bases between. CDR3 bases: TGTGCCAGCTACGGGGGAGACTATGGCTACACCTTC. Its translation is CASYGGDYGYTF.

V usage is TRBV7-6 and J usage is TRBJ1-4; D not certain. V lost 4 bases to trimming and J lost 6 bases, with 15 bases between them. The CDR3 runs to 15 residues. Germline V gene sequence: CDR1 SGHVS, CDR2 FNYEAQ. The CDR3 sequence is CASSSQGGRDEKLFF. The CDR3 DNA is TGTGCCAGCAGCTCTCAAGGTGGAAGGGATGAAAAACTGTTTTTT.

This clone is a singleton in its sample. The chain has TRBV6-5 and TRBJ1-2; the match to TRBD1 covers 7 bases. This CDR3 comprises 14 residues. V shed 6 bases and J 3 bases; nucleotides not matched to a gene: 7. Looked up from germline, CDR1 is MNHEY and CDR2 is SVGAGI. The CDR3, as DNA: TGTGCCAGCAGCAGGGGGGGGAGGCACTATGGCTACACCTTC. This translates into CASSRGGRHYGYTF.

The chain has TRBV7-2 and TRBJ2-4; 10 nucleotides match TRBD1. The trim removed 8 bases at V and 6 bases at J, leaving 7 bases unmatched. CDR3 length: 14 amino acids. Germline V CDR1 and CDR2: SGHTA, FQGNSA. The CDR3 protein is CASWTGTGANIQYF. CDR3 sequence (DNA): TGTGCCAGCTGGACGGGGACAGGGGCAAACATTCAGTACTTC.

J is TRBJ2-7 and V is TRBV27; either TRBD1 or TRBD2 may fit D (6 bases each). The V gene's germline CDR1 is MNHEY and CDR2 SMNVEV (reference sequence). The CDR3 runs 15 residues. V gave up 5 bases and J gave up 7 bases, with 21 bases separating them. This chain's CDR3 is CASSITGTSRGEQYF. The CDR3 coding sequence is TGTGCCAGCAGTATTACCGGGACATCTCGGGGGGAGCAGTACTTC.

This sequence joins TRBV7-6 and TRBJ2-2; TRBD1 matches 9 bases. Germline V lookup: CDR1 SGHVS, CDR2 FNYEAQ. J gave up 6 bases and V 2 bases, and 4 bases lay outside the gene matches. The CDR3 contains 15 residues. The CDR3 loop is CASSLLDRGAGELFF. In nucleotides, the CDR3 is TGTGCCAGCAGCTTATTAGACAGGGGGGCCGGGGAGCTGTTTTTT.

Worth noting for this clone: Germline is not matched at one junction end, which may reflect a read error. The rearrangement uses TRBV6-6 and TRBJ1-5; possible D gene TRBD1, 6 bases. Germline-derived CDR1 and CDR2 are MNHNY and SVGAGI (reference sequence). The CDR3 is made up of 13 amino acids. The CDR3 coding sequence is TGTGCCAGCAGTTGGACAGCCAATCAACCCCAGCATTTT. Translation: CASSWTANQPQHF.